Presented here are 31 T cell receptor beta chains from one specimen sequenced in a study of blood T cell repertoires in COVID-19. Method: immunoSEQ multiplex PCR; TCRdb's copy keeps in-frame clones and lacks some. The sample consists of around 170,000 clones, roughly 87% of them appearing once. What was sequenced was peripheral blood. The source is a woman in her forties with acute or convalescent COVID-19.

A few counts support this clone. V gene TRBV7-6 combines with J gene TRBJ1-1; no clear D gene. In germline, CDR1 is SGHVS, CDR2 FNYEAQ. This CDR3 spans 16 amino acids. Trimming cost V 5 bases and J 4 bases, with 20 bases left between them. DNA of the CDR3: TGTGCCAGCAGCAAAGGAAATAGAACCCCGGGCACTGAAGCTTTCTTT. Its protein is CASSKGNRTPGTEAFF.

The chain joins TRBV28 to TRBJ1-5, with TRBD1 as a possible D gene (6 bases). Between the trimmed V and J ends, which lost 8 bases and 7 bases, there was a span of 15 bases. This CDR3 has 13 amino acids. The germline gives CDR1 MDHEN, CDR2 SYDVKM. CDR3 loop: CASRLQGYQPQHF. The CDR3 DNA is TGTGCCAGCCGGCTACAGGGATACCAGCCCCAGCATTTT.

This clone was counted between two and nine times. This chain connects TRBV6-4 to TRBJ1-1; D is possibly TRBD1 (6 bases). The CDR3 loop spans 14 amino acids. The ends were cut back, 2 bases at V and 6 bases at J, with 13 bases in the middle. Germline CDR1 is MRHNA and CDR2 is SNTAGT. CDR3 sequence: CASSDQGLGAEAFF. In DNA form, the CDR3 reads TGTGCCAGCAGTGACCAGGGGCTGGGAGCTGAAGCTTTCTTT.

There are a few counts of this clone. The J gene is TRBJ2-3, the V gene TRBV21-1; TRBD1, the table's D call, lacks a check against the DNA. TRBV21-1 counts as a pseudogene. The CDR3 extends over 14 amino acids. The CDR3: CASSIPTGTDTQYF. The CDR3 nucleotides read TGTGCCAGCAGCATTCCGACAGGCACAGATACGCAGTATTTT.

The V and J genes are TRBV3-1 (or the pseudogene TRBV3-2) and TRBJ2-1, with TRBD2 matching over 8 bases. Germline CDR1 reads LGHDT; CDR2 reads YNNKEL (reference sequence). This CDR3 is 17 amino acids long. V lost 6 bases to trimming and J lost 0 bases; unmatched junction nucleotides: 10. CDR3 DNA: TGTGCCAGCAGTTTAGGACTAGCCGGGAGCTCCTACAATGAGCAGTTCTTC. It specifies CASSLGLAGSSYNEQFF.

The chain carries TRBV6-6 and TRBJ2-2, with TRBD2 as a possible D gene (6 bases). CDR1 MNHNY and CDR2 SVGAGI come from the germline V gene (reference sequence). CDR3 length equals 12 residues. V dropped 4 bases and J dropped 7 bases, with 7 bases sitting between them. The CDR3 region is CASSSAGGELFF. The CDR3 nucleotides are TGTGCCAGCAGTTCAGCGGGCGGGGAGCTGTTTTTT.

This clone was picked up a small number of times. One end of the junction is discordant with germline, which a read error may explain. The rearrangement links TRBV7-7 to TRBJ1-3; 7 nucleotides match TRBD1. In germline, CDR1 is SSHAT, CDR2 FNYEAQ (reference sequence). CDR3 length: 14 residues. CDR3 nucleotides: TGTGCTAGCAGCTCGGACAGGACTGGAAACACCATATATTTT. The encoded protein is CASSSDRTGNTIYF.

V and J are TRBV14 and TRBJ2-1; 7 positions agree with TRBD2. This CDR3 contains 15 residues. The V and J ends lost 8 bases and 9 bases, in that order; junction bases with no gene match: 16. The V gene's germline CDR1 is SGHDN and CDR2 FVKESK. This CDR3 reads CASLDDGRTRGEQFF. DNA of the CDR3: TGTGCCAGCCTCGACGACGGGAGGACCCGAGGTGAGCAGTTCTTC.

The chain uses TRBV5-1 and TRBJ2-5; 7 bases fit TRBD2. V lost 3 bases and J lost 5; bases outside the gene matches: 10. This CDR3 comprises 15 residues. Germline CDR1 SGHRS, CDR2 YFSETQ. The CDR3 region is CASSYTGLTMETQYF. The CDR3, as DNA: TGCGCCAGCAGCTATACGGGACTAACGATGGAGACCCAGTACTTC.

This clone was seen only a few times. V usage is TRBV7-8 and J usage is TRBJ1-2; weak D call: TRBD1 (5 bases). Between the trimmed V and J ends, which lost 1 base and 5 bases, there was a span of 11 bases. CDR3 length: 14 residues. Per the germline V gene, CDR1 is SGHVS and CDR2 is FQNEAQ. CDR3 nucleotides: TGTGCCAGCAGCTTAGTTAGGGGCGGATATGGCTACACCTTC. It encodes CASSLVRGGYGYTF. Full variable domain (missing parts from reference TRBV7-8 and TRBJ1-2): GAGVSQSPRYKVAKRGQDVALRCDPISGHVSLFWYQQALGQGPEFLTYFQNEAQLDKSGLPSDRFFAERPEGSVSTLKIQRTQQEDSAVYLCASSLVRGGYGYTFGSGTRLTVV.

This sequence joins TRBV7-2 and TRBJ2-5, with TRBD2 identical over 7 bases. Losses at the gene ends were 7 bases for V and 5 bases for J; bases not matched to a gene: 7. The CDR3 sequence is 13 residues long. Looked up from germline, CDR1 is SGHTA and CDR2 is FQGNSA. CDR3 sequence reads: CASTNLRGETQYF. In DNA form, the CDR3 reads TGTGCCAGCACCAACCTGCGGGGGGAGACCCAGTACTTC.

The chain carries TRBV7-6 and TRBJ1-4, with 7 nucleotides matching TRBD1. The CDR3 sequence is 16 residues long. Trimming cost V 3 bases and J 0 bases; bases outside gene matches: 4. Germline values: CDR1 SGHVS, CDR2 FNYEAQ. The CDR3 region is CASSFGTVPTNEKLFF. As DNA, the CDR3 is TGTGCCAGCAGCTTTGGGACAGTACCAACTAATGAAAAACTGTTTTTT. The full variable domain, with the rest looked up from reference TRBV7-6 and TRBJ1-4, is GAGVSQSPRYKVTKRGQDVALRCDPISGHVSLYWYRQALGQGPEFLTYFNYEAQQDKSGLPNDRFSAERPEGSISTLTIQRTEQRDSAMYRCASSFGTVPTNEKLFFGSGTQLSVL.

The rearrangement links TRBV5-6 to TRBJ1-1; 7 nucleotides match TRBD1. The germline gives CDR1 SGHDT, CDR2 YYEEEE. The CDR3 is made up of 17 amino acids. Germline trimming cut 4 bases from V and 2 bases from J; bases unmatched to any gene: 14. CDR3 in amino acids: CASSVYTRDSTNTEAFF. The CDR3 nucleotides read TGTGCCAGCAGCGTGTACACCCGGGACAGTACCAACACTGAAGCTTTCTTT. Full variable domain (rest looked up from reference TRBV5-6 and TRBJ1-1): DAGVTQSPTHLIKTRGQQVTLRCSPKSGHDTVSWYQQALGQGPQFIFQYYEEEERQRGNFPDRFSGHQFPNYSSELNVNALLLGDSALYLCASSVYTRDSTNTEAFFGQGTRLTVV.

The chain links TRBV27 to TRBJ1-6, with no clear D. Germline CDR1 is MNHEY and CDR2 is SMNVEV (reference sequence). V gave up 2 bases and J gave up 0 bases, with 23 bases separating them. The length of the CDR3 is 21 residues. The CDR3: CASSLTASRAIMSSYNSPLHF. Here the CDR3 DNA reads TGTGCCAGCAGTTTAACAGCCAGTCGCGCCATTATGAGCTCCTATAATTCACCCCTCCACTTT.

V is TRBV6-5 and J is TRBJ2-7; D is possibly TRBD2 (6 bases). The V end lost 6 bases, the J end lost 4 bases, and 13 bases lay between the germline ends. The V gene's germline CDR1 is MNHEY and CDR2 SVGAGI. There are 13 residues in the CDR3. The chain's CDR3 is CASSKGLFYEQYF. CDR3 sequence (DNA): TGTGCCAGCAGCAAGGGACTTTTTTACGAGCAGTACTTC.

V usage is TRBV2 and J usage is TRBJ1-6; TRBD1 is a possible D gene (5 bases). CDR3 length equals 12 residues. Germline CDR1 SNHLY, CDR2 FYNNEI. V was cut by 6 bases and J by 9 bases, with 9 bases left in between. CDR3 amino acids: CASRRGGSPLHF. The CDR3, as DNA: TGTGCCAGCAGACGGGGGGGTTCACCCCTCCACTTT.

This sequence joins TRBV15 and TRBJ1-5; 8 nucleotides agree with TRBD1. Trimming cost V 4 bases and J 2 bases; bases outside gene matches: 1. From germline, CDR1 is LNHNV and CDR2 YYDKDF (reference sequence). This CDR3 is 14 amino acids long. This CDR3 reads CATSMGQGNQPQHF. The CDR3 nucleotides read TGTGCCACCAGCATGGGACAGGGCAATCAGCCCCAGCATTTT.

The chain is built from TRBV5-6 and TRBJ1-6; 9 bases fit TRBD1. From germline, CDR1 is SGHDT and CDR2 YYEEEE. The V and J ends lost 4 bases and 8 bases, in that order; junction bases with no gene match: 10. The CDR3 totals 16 residues. Written as DNA, the CDR3 is TGTGCCAGCAGCGGACCCCCGGGACAGGGACATTCACCCCTCCACTTT. Its translation is CASSGPPGQGHSPLHF.

This clone appeared a single time. The chain has TRBV5-1 and TRBJ2-1; D is possibly TRBD2 (6 bases). The CDR3 is made up of 15 amino acids. Trimming took off 6 bases at V and 8 bases at J, with 21 bases between the two ends. Germline CDR1 reads SGHRS; CDR2 reads YFSETQ. The CDR3 DNA is TGCGCCAGCATGGAGTTTGCGGGGAGTGGCGATGAGCAGTTCTTC. This sequence encodes CASMEFAGSGDEQFF.

The chain uses TRBV6-5 and TRBJ2-4, with a possible D match to TRBD2 (6 bases). The CDR3 spans 13 residues. V lost 10 bases and J 0 bases, leaving 10 bases between the germline ends. Per germline, CDR1 MNHEY and CDR2 SVGAGI. CDR3 in DNA: TGTGCCACCGGGAGCTTAGCCAAAAACATTCAGTACTTC. Translation gives CATGSLAKNIQYF.

V is TRBV7-3 and J is TRBJ2-2; no reliable D call. With 5 bases removed from V and 0 bases from J, the gap between germline ends came to 13 bases. The germline V gene has CDR1 SGHTA and CDR2 FQGTGA. This CDR3 spans 16 amino acids. DNA for the CDR3: TGTGCCAGCAGCCCCCAGGCCCGATCGAACACCGGGGAGCTGTTTTTT. Protein product: CASSPQARSNTGELFF.

The chain combines TRBV7-2 with TRBJ2-2, with 8 positions matching TRBD2. V shed 5 bases, J shed 0 bases, and the junction held 2 bases outside the gene matches. Germline V gene lookup returns CDR1 SGHTA and CDR2 FQGNSA. The CDR3 spans 15 residues. The CDR3 sequence is CASSTSGPNTGELFF. In DNA form, the CDR3 reads TGTGCCAGCAGCACTAGCGGACCGAACACCGGGGAGCTGTTTTTT.

The chain is built from TRBV3-1 (or the pseudogene TRBV3-2) and TRBJ1-6; possibly TRBD1 for D (5 bases). The CDR3 consists of 13 residues. The germline gives CDR1 LGHDT, CDR2 YNNKEL (reference sequence). Trimming removed 6 bases at V and 8 bases at J, with 11 bases between. The CDR3 reads CASSSGLDSPLHF. As DNA, the CDR3 is TGTGCCAGCAGTTCAGGGTTGGATTCACCCCTCCACTTT.

This rearrangement joins TRBV2 to TRBJ1-1; no clear D. V was clipped by 5 bases and J by 4 bases, with 11 bases between them. This CDR3 comprises 13 residues. Germline CDR1 is SNHLY and CDR2 is FYNNEI. This CDR3 is CASSSRGSTEAFF. In nucleotides, the CDR3 is TGTGCCAGCAGTAGCAGAGGGAGCACTGAAGCTTTCTTT. Looking up the rest from reference TRBV2 and TRBJ1-1 gives the full variable domain: EPEVTQTPSHQVTQMGQEVILRCVPISNHLYFYWYRQILGQKVEFLVSFYNNEISEKSEIFDDQFSVERPDGSNFTLKIRSTKLEDSAMYFCASSSRGSTEAFFGQGTRLTVV.

This rearrangement joins TRBV7-9 to TRBJ2-5; possibly TRBD2 for D (5 bases). Trimming left V 1 base short and J 4 bases short, with 19 bases between. CDR1 is SEHNR and CDR2 is FQNEAQ in the germline V gene (reference sequence). The CDR3 extends over 17 amino acids. The CDR3 loop is CASSLGVFEGSGETQYF. DNA for the CDR3: TGTGCCAGCAGCTTAGGCGTTTTTGAGGGTTCAGGAGAGACCCAGTACTTC.

J is TRBJ2-7 and V is TRBV6-5; TRBD1 matches 12 bases. V lost 6 bases, J lost 5 bases, and 8 bases stayed unmatched. CDR3 length: 15 amino acids. CDR1 is MNHEY and CDR2 is SVGAGI in the germline V gene. CDR3 coding DNA: TGTGCCAGCAGGACGACCGGGACAGGGGGCAACGAGCAGTACTTC. Translated, it gives CASRTTGTGGNEQYF.

For the CDR3, the DNA is TGTGCCAGCAGTCTCCCTTTGGAGACCCAGTACTTC. Amino acids: CASSLPLETQYF. The chain couples TRBV28 to TRBJ2-5; D is undetermined. Germline V CDR1 and CDR2: MDHEN, SYDVKM. This CDR3 spans 12 amino acids. With 5 bases removed from V and 5 bases from J, the gap between germline ends came to 9 bases.

The rearrangement links TRBV27 to TRBJ1-5; 7 bases are a match to TRBD1. Germline CDR1 is MNHEY and CDR2 is SMNVEV (reference sequence). The junction had 1 base not matched to a gene; V was cut back by 0 bases and J by 5 bases. The CDR3 runs to 14 residues. The CDR3 sequence is CASSLSGGYQPQHF. CDR3 bases: TGTGCCAGCAGTTTATCAGGGGGCTATCAGCCCCAGCATTTT.

This chain links TRBV5-6 with TRBJ2-1; a weak D match, TRBD2 (5 bases). The CDR3 runs to 13 residues. CDR1 and CDR2 from the germline V gene are SGHDT and YYEEEE. V lost 1 base, J lost 5 bases, and 7 bases lay in between. The CDR3 is CASSLLSDNEQFF. The CDR3 DNA is TGTGCCAGCAGCTTGCTTAGCGACAATGAGCAGTTCTTC. Supplemented by reference TRBV5-6 and TRBJ2-1, the full variable domain reads DAGVTQSPTHLIKTRGQQVTLRCSPKSGHDTVSWYQQALGQGPQFIFQYYEEEERQRGNFPDRFSGHQFPNYSSELNVNALLLGDSALYLCASSLLSDNEQFFGPGTRLTVL.

The rearrangement joins TRBV10-3 to TRBJ1-1, with 7 bases identical to TRBD1. Trimming cost V 2 bases and J 1 base; bases outside gene matches: 1. The CDR3 sequence is 14 residues long. The germline CDR1 and CDR2 sequences are ENHRY and SYGVKD. CDR3 region: CAISERDRNTEAFF. The CDR3 DNA sequence: TGTGCCATCAGTGAGCGGGACAGGAACACTGAAGCTTTCTTT.

This clone was counted between two and nine times. This chain uses TRBV5-1 with TRBJ1-2; D perhaps matches TRBD1 (5 bases). The CDR3 is 18 amino acids. CDR1 is SGHRS and CDR2 is YFSETQ in the germline V gene. V shed 1 base and J shed 0 bases, with 19 bases lying between them. CDR3 in amino acids: CASSLFAGRENSNYGYTF. The CDR3 bases are TGCGCCAGCAGCTTGTTCGCGGGACGCGAAAATTCTAACTATGGCTACACCTTC.